Listed here are 20 T cell receptor beta chains from one sample, sequenced in a study of cytomegalovirus exposure and HLA in healthy donors. The PCR contained 60 Vbeta and 13 Jbeta primers. The method was immunoSEQ multiplex PCR; TCRdb's version includes in-frame clones alone and lacks a portion of them. The sample carries 150,000 to 200,000 clones, roughly 80% recorded once. Sequenced sample: PBMCs. These receptors were obtained from a man aged 25-40 years in good health and CMV-seropositive.

This rearrangement joins TRBV19 to TRBJ1-1; 7 bases fit TRBD1. The CDR3 loop spans 14 amino acids. Germline V CDR1 and CDR2: LNHDA, SQIVND (reference sequence). V dropped 0 bases and J dropped 9; count of bases not matched to a gene: 7. CDR3 loop: CASSIDLEGGKAFF. CDR3 coding DNA: TGTGCCAGTAGTATAGATCTTGAAGGGGGCAAAGCTTTCTTT.

The rearrangement joins TRBV11-3 to TRBJ1-1, with TRBD1 as a possible D gene (5 bases). The CDR3 is 15 residues long. CDR1 is SGHNT, CDR2 YENEEA, per germline. Deletions cut 6 bases from V and 0 bases from J, with 14 bases between. CDR3 in DNA: TGTGCCAGCAGGGACGGTGGGGGGTTGAACACTGAAGCTTTCTTT. This codes for CASRDGGGLNTEAFF.

This sequence joins TRBV7-9 and TRBJ2-7; 9 nucleotides match TRBD1. Germline V lookup: CDR1 SEHNR, CDR2 FQNEAQ (reference sequence). This CDR3 has 14 amino acids. V dropped 4 bases and J dropped 3; count of bases not matched to a gene: 4. The CDR3 here is CASSSTGGSYEQYF. In nucleotides, the CDR3 is TGTGCCAGCAGCTCGACAGGGGGAAGCTACGAGCAGTACTTC.

The J gene is TRBJ2-7, the V gene TRBV11-2, with D maybe TRBD2 (6 bases). The CDR3 runs to 14 residues. Deletions cut 4 bases from V and 2 bases from J, with 12 bases between. Germline V gene sequence: CDR1 SGHAT, CDR2 FQNNGV. CDR3: CASSWAGSAYEQYF. The CDR3 nucleotides are TGTGCCAGCAGCTGGGCGGGATCCGCCTACGAGCAGTACTTC.

V and J are TRBV27 and TRBJ2-2; the match to TRBD2 covers 8 bases. Germline lookup yields CDR1 MNHEY and CDR2 SMNVEV (reference sequence). With V trimmed by 3 bases and J by 4 bases, 1 base remained unmatched. The CDR3 contains 14 residues. CDR3 nucleotides: TGTGCCAGCAGTTTCGCGGGGGGCACCGGGGAGCTGTTTTTT. Its translation is CASSFAGGTGELFF.

This clone appeared once. This chain connects TRBV11-3 to TRBJ2-5; 15 nucleotides agree with TRBD2. V shed 2 bases and J 2 bases; nucleotides not matched to a gene: 6. CDR1 and CDR2 (germline): SGHNT, YENEEA. This CDR3 contains 18 residues. CDR3 DNA sequence: TGTGCCAGCAGCTTAAGGACTAGCGGGGGGGGGTCGCAAGAGACCCAGTACTTC. This gives the protein CASSLRTSGGGSQETQYF.

The chain recombines TRBV29-1 with TRBJ2-5; no clear D gene. The V end was cut by 8 bases, the J end by 4 bases, with 17 bases between. This CDR3 has 13 residues. Germline V gene data show CDR1 as SQVTM and CDR2 as ANQGSEA. Here the CDR3 reads CSTRTGDGETQYF. Written as DNA, the CDR3 is TGCAGCACCCGAACCGGAGACGGAGAGACCCAGTACTTC.

The V and J genes are TRBV27 and TRBJ2-7; a weak D match, TRBD1 (6 bases). CDR1 is MNHEY and CDR2 is SMNVEV in the germline V gene (reference sequence). V lost 5 bases to trimming and J lost 12 bases, with 20 bases between them. This CDR3 is built from 13 residues. The CDR3 DNA sequence: TGTGCCAGCAGTCCAGGGACACACGTGACTCGGTACTTC. Translating gives CASSPGTHVTRYF.

This rearrangement joins TRBV5-6 to TRBJ2-7, with D possibly TRBD1 on 6 matching bases. Germline assignment: CDR1 SGHDT and CDR2 YYEEEE. This CDR3 contains 14 residues. Deletions cut 5 bases from V and 3 bases from J, with 15 bases between. The CDR3 sequence is CASRGHLIDYEQYF. The DNA for the CDR3 is TGTGCCAGCAGGGGACACCTGATCGACTACGAGCAGTACTTC.

The V call is TRBV5-1, the J call TRBJ2-1, with a possible D match to TRBD2 (7 bases). V was shortened by 4 bases and J by 7 bases, with 18 bases between the two germline ends. Germline lookup yields CDR1 SGHRS and CDR2 YFSETQ. This CDR3 comprises 15 residues. The CDR3 is CASSEAAGGPNEQFF. The CDR3 DNA sequence: TGCGCCAGCAGCGAGGCGGCCGGGGGGCCGAATGAGCAGTTCTTC.

The V gene is TRBV7-8, the J gene TRBJ2-7; the match to TRBD2 covers 9 bases. Trimming at V came to 3 bases and at J to 0 bases, leaving 6 bases not matched to a gene. CDR3 length: 16 amino acids. Germline loops: CDR1 SGHVS, CDR2 FQNEAQ. CDR3 protein: CASSLTGTSSSYEQYF. In DNA, the CDR3 is TGTGCCAGCAGCTTGACCGGGACTAGCAGCTCCTACGAGCAGTACTTC.

This clone was found a few times. The V gene is TRBV14, the J gene TRBJ2-7; D is perhaps TRBD2 (6 bases). The CDR3 is 17 amino acids. V was shortened by 1 base and J by 2 bases, with 18 bases between the two germline ends. From germline, CDR1 is SGHDN and CDR2 FVKESK. The CDR3 nucleotides read TGTGCCAGCAGCCAAGGGGCTCCCGGGAGTGCGACCTACGAGCAGTACTTC. Residues: CASSQGAPGSATYEQYF. The full variable domain, with the rest looked up from reference TRBV14 and TRBJ2-7, is EAGVTQFPSHSVIEKGQTVTLRCDPISGHDNLYWYRRVMGKEIKFLLHFVKESKQDESGMPNNRFLAERTGGTYSTLKVQPAELEDSGVYFCASSQGAPGSATYEQYFGPGTRLTVT.

This rearrangement joins TRBV28 to TRBJ2-7, with 7 bases identical to TRBD1. The ends lost 4 bases at V and 0 bases at J; junction bases unmatched: 6. The CDR3 consists of 15 residues. Germline V gene sequence: CDR1 MDHEN, CDR2 SYDVKM. The CDR3 region has the DNA TGTGCCAGCAGTTCCTGGGACAGAAGCTCCTACGAGCAGTACTTC. As protein: CASSSWDRSSYEQYF.

In its sample, this clone was seen a few times. The chain carries TRBV11-3 and TRBJ2-7; D is possibly TRBD2 (5 bases). Trimming took off 1 base at V and 0 bases at J, with 7 bases between the two ends. The germline gives CDR1 SGHNT, CDR2 YENEEA. The CDR3 runs to 14 residues. The CDR3 region is CASSLGRASYEQYF. CDR3 DNA: TGTGCCAGCAGCTTAGGGCGGGCCTCCTACGAGCAGTACTTC. Together with reference TRBV11-3 and TRBJ2-7, the CDR3 gives the full variable domain: EAGVVQSPRYKIIEKKQPVAFWCNPISGHNTLYWYLQNLGQGPELLIRYENEEAVDDSQLPKDRFSAERLKGVDSTLKIQPAELGDSAVYLCASSLGRASYEQYFGPGTRLTVT.

The rearrangement uses TRBV29-1 and TRBJ2-1, with no clear D. The CDR3 is 13 residues long. CDR1 is SQVTM, CDR2 ANQGSEA, per germline. V lost 4 bases and J lost 7, with 14 bases in between. Here the CDR3 DNA reads TGCAGCGTTGGTCCGGTCTCTAGGAATGAGCAGTTCTTC. Encoded protein: CSVGPVSRNEQFF.

V and J are TRBV4-1 and TRBJ2-5; 7 bases fit TRBD1. The J call may be faulty, since TRBJ2-7 better matches the DNA end. Germline V lookup: CDR1 MGHRA, CDR2 YSYEKL. This CDR3 is 16 amino acids long. CDR3 sequence reads: CASSQDRAGGSYEQYF. The CDR3 nucleotides read TGCGCCAGCAGCCAAGATCGCGCAGGGGGCTCCTACGAGCAGTACTTC.

V usage is TRBV7-2 and J usage is TRBJ2-7; 9 bases line up with TRBD1. CDR1 SGHTA and CDR2 FQGNSA come from the germline V gene. V dropped 5 bases and J dropped 2; count of bases not matched to a gene: 4. The CDR3 covers 14 residues. Here the CDR3 reads CASSAGQGPYEQYF. The CDR3 bases are TGTGCCAGCAGCGCGGGACAGGGCCCCTACGAGCAGTACTTC. The whole variable domain, remainder taken from reference TRBV7-2 and TRBJ2-7, is GAGVSQSPSNKVTEKGKDVELRCDPISGHTALYWYRQSLGQGLEFLIYFQGNSAPDKSGLPSDRFSAERTGGSVSTLTIQRTQQEDSAVYLCASSAGQGPYEQYFGPGTRLTVT.

The J gene is TRBJ2-7, the V gene TRBV27; tentatively, D is TRBD2 (6 bases). CDR3 length: 12 residues. The germline V and J ends were trimmed by 5 bases and 4 bases, with 9 bases remaining between them. CDR1 is MNHEY, CDR2 SMNVEV, per germline (reference sequence). DNA for the CDR3: TGTGCCAGCAGTCCGGACTATTACGAGCAGTACTTC. Translation gives CASSPDYYEQYF.

This clone was counted a single time. The chain is built from TRBV28 and TRBJ1-5; 7 positions agree with TRBD1. Germline assignment: CDR1 MDHEN and CDR2 SYDVKM. V dropped 1 base and J dropped 2; count of bases not matched to a gene: 5. There are 16 residues in the CDR3. The CDR3 region is CASSLYRGLGNQPQHF. CDR3 in DNA: TGTGCCAGCAGTTTATACAGGGGTTTGGGCAATCAGCCCCAGCATTTT.

The chain is built from TRBV4-3 and TRBJ2-1, with 11 bases that match TRBD2. Germline V CDR1 and CDR2: LGHNA, YSLEER. V gave up 0 bases and J gave up 6 bases; unmatched junction bases: 7. CDR3 length equals 17 residues. The CDR3 sequence is CASSQEWLAGGINEQFF. The CDR3 nucleotides are TGCGCCAGCAGCCAAGAATGGCTAGCGGGGGGAATCAATGAGCAGTTCTTC.